Listed below are T cell receptor beta chains from one sample, sequenced in a study of blood T cell repertoires in COVID-19. The repertoire was sequenced with immunoSEQ multiplex PCR; TCRdb's copy has only in-frame clones and lacks some. The top ten hold 3% to 5% of the sample, which has 60,000 to 75,000 clones, around 83% seen once. The specimen sequenced was peripheral blood. The receptors originated from a man between 65 and 85 years old with active COVID-19. The CDR3 runs from the conserved cysteine through the conserved F or W. The D gene is left open where the match is weak. Clone size is stated in some rows and not others, as once, few, many or a class when expanded.

j_call d_call clone_size v_call cdr3_nt cdr3_aa
TRBJ1-2 - - TRBV7-2 TGTGCCAGCAGCTTAGACGGCCGGGGGGGCTACACCTTC CASSLDGRGGYTF
TRBJ2-7 - - TRBV7-2 TGTGCCAGCAGCCCAATGGGGGGAGGAACACCCTACGAGCAGTACTTC CASSPMGGGTPYEQYF
TRBJ2-1 - - TRBV11-2 TGTGCCAGCAGCTTACCGCGACAGCCGGGCCCCAATGAGCAGTTCTTC CASSLPRQPGPNEQFF
TRBJ2-7 TRBD2 - TRBV5-1 TGCGCCCGCCGGGGGGGGACACCCCCCTACGAGCAGTACTTC CARRGGTPPYEQYF
TRBJ2-3 TRBD1 - TRBV7-9 TGTGCCAGCGGACAGGGGCCCTACACAGATACGCAGTATTTT CASGQGPYTDTQYF
TRBJ2-5 TRBD2 few TRBV5-1 TGCGCCAGCAGCTTGGGGGGGACTACGGGGACCCAGTACTTC CASSLGGTTGTQYF
TRBJ2-3 TRBD2 - TRBV10-1 TGCGCCAGCACTCGGGGGCGGGAGGGCCCTTGCACAGATACGCAGTATTTT CASTRGREGPCTDTQYF
TRBJ2-7 - - TRBV7-2 TGTGCCAGCAGCTTAGGGAGATACGAGCAGTACTTC CASSLGRYEQYF
TRBJ2-7 - - TRBV30 TGTGCCTGGAGTTCATCGAGCTCCTACGAGCAGTACTTC CAWSSSSSYEQYF
TRBJ2-1 TRBD2 - TRBV11-3 TGTGCCAGCAGCTTAGAGGTTCGGGCTAGCGGGAGCGTGGGGAGCTCCTACAATGAGCAGTTCTTC CASSLEVRASGSVGSSYNEQFF
TRBJ1-5 - - TRBV2 TGTGCCAGCACCGAAGCTGGAGGGCTGAGCAATCAGCCCCAGCATTTT CASTEAGGLSNQPQHF
TRBJ2-5 TRBD2 - TRBV30 TGTGCCTGGAGTGGGCGGGGAGGGGAGACCCAGTACTTC CAWSGRGGETQYF
TRBJ2-7 - - TRBV19 TGTGCCAGTAGCAAGTACGACTACGAAGCCTCCTACGAGCAGTACTTC CASSKYDYEASYEQYF
TRBJ2-3 - - TRBV10-3 TGTGCCATCAGTGAGCCCTGGGCAGGAGCCCGGGGAGGGCAGTATTTT CAISEPWAGARGGQYF
TRBJ1-2 TRBD1 once TRBV6-2/TRBV6-3 TGTGCCAGCAGTTACGGAGGGACAGGGACCGCCTATGGCTACACCTTC CASSYGGTGTAYGYTF
TRBJ2-1 TRBD2 - TRBV11-2 TGTGCCAGCAGCTTAGGTATAGCGGGAGGGGTCGATGAGCAGTTCTTC CASSLGIAGGVDEQFF
TRBJ2-7 TRBD2 - TRBV5-1 TGCGCCAGCAGCTTGGAGAGGGGGGTCCGACCCTGGCGGGAGGGCTCCTACGAGCAGTACTTC CASSLERGVRPWREGSYEQYF
TRBJ2-3 TRBD2 - TRBV30 TGTGCCTGGAGTGTAAGTTTAGCGGGGGATACGCAGTATTTT CAWSVSLAGDTQYF
TRBJ1-1 - once TRBV7-3 TGTGCCAGCAGCTTATCAGAGGACACTGAAGCTTTCTTT CASSLSEDTEAFF
TRBJ2-3 TRBD2 - TRBV30 TGTGCCTGGAGTGGGGGACTAGCGGGAGGTGGGGATACGCAGTATTTT CAWSGGLAGGGDTQYF
TRBJ1-5 TRBD1 - TRBV5-6 TGTGCCAGCAGCCCCCAAGTGGGACAGGGGCCTGGCCAGCCCCAGCATTTT CASSPQVGQGPGQPQHF
TRBJ2-3 - - TRBV11-3 TGTGCCAGCAGCCCCGGTCCTAGTACAGATACGCAGTATTTT CASSPGPSTDTQYF
TRBJ2-3 TRBD1 - TRBV2 TGTGCCAGCAGACCAGGGACAGGGGGTACGCAGTATTTT CASRPGTGGTQYF
TRBJ2-7 TRBD2 once TRBV5-1 TGCGCCAGCAGCTCCGTAGCTGGGGGGGGGTACGAGCAGTACTTC CASSSVAGGGYEQYF
TRBJ2-7 - - TRBV5-8 TGTGCCAGCAGCTTGGCCGGGGGACCCGAGCAGTACTTC CASSLAGGPEQYF